This note documents a single T cell receptor (beta chain) sequence. Its cognate antigen has yet to be identified. One base away there is no much larger clone; base qualities are not given. Sequencing was performed on an Illumina HiSeq 1500. TCRdb reworked the public reads: Q25 trimming with fastp, MiXCR clone assembly, productive beta chains retained. Every distinct CDR3 protein forms one entry, paired with its most common genes and DNA. The sample table records roughly 600,000 distinct CDR3 sequences; 24% of these occur just once. Of the sample, under 8.5% is held by the ten largest clones. Reading from cysteine to phenylalanine, the CDR3 counts 13 amino acids. The read is trimmed to its CDR3 DNA, 39 bases read in frame from base 1. Trimming at the junction amounts to 3 bases on V and 3 bases on J, and the germline ends lie 11 bases apart. Via the germline V gene (reference sequence), CDR1 is DFQATT and CDR2 SNEGSKA.

This entry is derived from a study of T cell repertoires in cytomegalovirus infection (dated by TCRdb to about 2019). Concerning the study at large: Donor HLA type was relevant to the analysis, as public TCR beta signatures indicated carriage of CMV infection together with the matching HLA type.

Study-wide findings and limitations: Cumulative frequency of public TCR beta family members discriminated carriers of CMV infection plus the relevant HLA type in this cohort and an independent approximately 340-donor cohort. The ex vivo response was dominated by HLA-C-restricted CMV-specific TCR beta clonotypes, and the single most frequent clonotype in two of eight donors was supplied by these HLA-C-restricted clonotypes.

Recombination connected TRBV20-1 to TRBJ1-1, with a weak D call of TRBD1 (5 bases match). Sequenced: CD8+ T cells from PBMCs. This TCR was recovered from a human donor in good health (CMV status not recorded). Some clones in this sample may be carry-over from other donors' samples. The nucleotide sequence reads as follows: TGCAGTGCTAGGGGGGGGGGATACACTGAAGCTTTCTTT. Translated, this is CSARGGGYTEAFF.